One sample yielded the 29 T cell receptor beta chains listed below, sequenced in a study of OX40 agonist ivuxolimab in advanced cancers. The protocol used for the library was the immunoSEQ multiplex PCR assay. TCRdb retrieved this table from immuneACCESS and kept in-frame rearrangements only. Not all clones are present; in checked studies, unresolved V genes account for under half, and no reason is known for the remainder. The sample has roughly 68,000 clones on record, around 87% of them singletons. The ten largest clones represent around an eighth of the sample. The sequences come from CD4+ or CD8+ T cells sorted from blood, collected in a trial of the OX40 agonist ivuxolimab. These receptors originate from an adult with an advanced solid tumor such as melanoma, head and neck, liver or kidney cancer.

The chain recombines TRBV5-1 with TRBJ1-1; no firm D call. CDR3 size: 13 residues. CDR1 is SGHRS and CDR2 is YFSETQ in the germline V gene. Deletions cut 0 bases from V and 5 bases from J, with 8 bases between. The DNA for the CDR3 is TGCGCCAGCAGCTTGGAGTTAGGGACTGAAGCTTTCTTT. Its translation is CASSLELGTEAFF.

This clone appeared once. V gene TRBV7-8 combines with J gene TRBJ1-2; 12 bases are a match to TRBD1. The J segment lost 7 bases and the V segment lost 3 bases, leaving 6 bases of the junction unmatched. The CDR3 runs to 15 residues. Germline loops: CDR1 SGHVS, CDR2 FQNEAQ. CDR3 protein: CASSLGTGGGIGYTF. The CDR3 DNA is TGTGCCAGCAGCTTGGGGACAGGGGGCGGGATTGGCTACACCTTC.

As DNA, the CDR3 is TGTGCCAGCAGCTTAAGACTCGTCTTAGAGACCCAGTACTTC. Its translation is CASSLRLVLETQYF. This chain uses TRBV11-2 with TRBJ2-5; unclear D gene. The CDR3 runs to 14 residues. Per the germline V gene, CDR1 is SGHAT and CDR2 is FQNNGV. The ends were cut back, 2 bases at V and 4 bases at J, with 11 bases in the middle.

This clone was seen a handful of times. The rearrangement joins TRBV19 to TRBJ1-5, with unresolved D. Germline lookup yields CDR1 LNHDA and CDR2 SQIVND (reference sequence). V was cut by 2 bases and J by 4 bases, with 9 bases left in between. The CDR3 covers 14 residues. The CDR3 bases are TGTGCCAGTAGTATACGCGGGGTAAATCAGCCCCAGCATTTT. It translates to CASSIRGVNQPQHF.

This chain joins TRBV29-1 and TRBJ2-7; no clear D. V was trimmed by 6 bases and J by 2 bases, leaving 5 bases between them. This CDR3 contains 10 residues. Germline CDR1 reads SQVTM; CDR2 reads ANQGSEA. The CDR3 protein is CSVGTYEQYF. Here the CDR3 DNA reads TGCAGCGTCGGCACCTACGAGCAGTACTTC.

This sequence joins TRBV7-2 and TRBJ2-7; 7 positions match TRBD1. Germline V gives CDR1 SGHTA, CDR2 FQGNSA. The CDR3 has 15 amino acids. The V and J ends lost 5 bases and 2 bases, in that order; junction bases with no gene match: 9. As DNA, the CDR3 is TGTGCCAGCAGCCCCTCCGGGACAGAGGCCTACGAGCAGTACTTC. It encodes CASSPSGTEAYEQYF. The full variable domain, its missing parts supplied by reference TRBV7-2 and TRBJ2-7, is GAGVSQSPSNKVTEKGKDVELRCDPISGHTALYWYRQSLGQGLEFLIYFQGNSAPDKSGLPSDRFSAERTGGSVSTLTIQRTQQEDSAVYLCASSPSGTEAYEQYFGPGTRLTVT.

This chain connects TRBV5-1 to TRBJ1-2; D may be TRBD1 (5 bases). Trimming removed 0 bases at V and 4 bases at J, with 10 bases between. Germline V gene data show CDR1 as SGHRS and CDR2 as YFSETQ. The CDR3 is 14 residues long. For the CDR3, the DNA is TGCGCCAGCAGCTTGGTGGGGGAAATCTATGGCTACACCTTC. Translating it yields CASSLVGEIYGYTF.

This clone was counted a few times. The gene calls are TRBV11-2 and TRBJ1-2; TRBD1 is a possible D gene (5 bases). CDR1 and CDR2 from the germline V gene are SGHAT and FQNNGV. Trimming took off 5 bases at V and 8 bases at J, with 15 bases between the two ends. CDR3 length equals 13 residues. The CDR3 DNA is TGTGCCAGCAGCAGTCAAGGCAGGGACGGCTACACCTTC. This translates into CASSSQGRDGYTF.

The chain combines TRBV9 with TRBJ2-3; D may be TRBD1 or TRBD2 (5 bases each). The V and J ends lost 0 bases and 5 bases respectively, with 16 bases between them. Germline CDR1 is SGDLS and CDR2 is YYNGEE. CDR3 length: 16 amino acids. Here the CDR3 reads CASSVARGLAIDTQYF. CDR3 nucleotide sequence: TGTGCCAGCAGCGTAGCTCGGGGCTTGGCGATAGATACGCAGTATTTT.

As to this clone: The same CDR3 is also encoded by other DNA sequences in this sample. This chain links TRBV5-1 with TRBJ2-7; 8 nucleotides align to TRBD1. The germline CDR1 and CDR2 sequences are SGHRS and YFSETQ. The CDR3 is 14 residues long. V was pared by 1 base and J by 3 bases, with 3 bases of the junction left unmatched. CDR3 nucleotide sequence: TGCGCCAGCAGCTTGAGGACAGGGAACTACGAGCAGTACTTC. Protein: CASSLRTGNYEQYF.

In regard to this clone: A read error may produce the germline difference seen at one junction end. The J gene is TRBJ2-7, the V gene TRBV5-1, with 8 bases that match TRBD2. Germline CDR1 SGHRS, CDR2 YFSETQ. This CDR3 has 13 residues. CDR3 coding DNA: TGCGCCAGCAGCTTGGGGTTGAGCGGGAGTACGAACTTC. As protein: CASSLGLSGSTNF.

The count of this clone is one. The chain combines TRBV2 with TRBJ1-1; TRBD1 agrees at 7 bases. Germline V CDR1 and CDR2: SNHLY, FYNNEI. Trimming at V came to 1 base and at J to 1 base, leaving 3 bases not matched to a gene. This CDR3 contains 15 residues. This CDR3 reads CASSEVRQGNTEAFF. CDR3 bases: TGTGCCAGCAGTGAAGTAAGACAGGGGAACACTGAAGCTTTCTTT.

The rearrangement links TRBV7-3 to TRBJ1-3, with D tentatively TRBD1 (6 bases). Germline CDR1 SGHTA, CDR2 FQGTGA. The CDR3 has 18 amino acids. Trimming removed 5 bases at V and 4 bases at J, with 24 bases between. Here the CDR3 reads CASSRNYRANQRGNTIYF. CDR3 coding DNA: TGTGCCAGCAGCCGAAACTACAGGGCAAACCAGCGGGGAAACACCATATATTTT.

This clone came up once. The rearrangement joins TRBV27 to TRBJ2-1; 11 bases agree with TRBD2. V was clipped by 4 bases and J by 5 bases; unmatched bases: 10. Germline CDR1 and CDR2: MNHEY and SMNVEV (reference sequence). The CDR3 covers 17 residues. The CDR3 DNA reads TGTGCCAGCAGTTCTCCCTTAGCGGGAGGGCCCGACAATGAGCAGTTCTTC. Its protein product is CASSSPLAGGPDNEQFF.

CDR3 sequence: CASSEAGTDGYTF. In DNA, the CDR3 is TGTGCCAGCAGCGAAGCGGGGACGGATGGCTACACCTTC. The rearrangement links TRBV7-3 to TRBJ1-2; D possibly corresponds to TRBD1 (5 bases). Trimming cost V 5 bases and J 6 bases, with 13 bases left between them. Germline V lookup: CDR1 SGHTA, CDR2 FQGTGA. CDR3 size: 13 residues.

The V gene is TRBV6-6, the J gene TRBJ2-7, with 9 bases lining up with TRBD1. In germline, CDR1 is MNHNY, CDR2 SVGAGI (reference sequence). This CDR3 spans 13 amino acids. Losses at the gene ends were 6 bases for V and 7 bases for J; bases not matched to a gene: 7. CDR3 residues: CASSPQGASEQYF. Here the CDR3 DNA reads TGTGCCAGCAGCCCACAGGGGGCGAGTGAGCAGTACTTC.

The genes are TRBV9 and TRBJ2-7, with 10 bases that match TRBD2. The CDR3 extends over 15 amino acids. V dropped 7 bases and J dropped 9; count of bases not matched to a gene: 16. The germline V gene encodes CDR1 SGDLS and CDR2 YYNGEE. This CDR3 reads CASSPRAGGPFGQYF. CDR3 in DNA: TGTGCCAGCTCCCCTCGAGCGGGAGGGCCCTTCGGGCAGTACTTC.

This chain connects TRBV30 to TRBJ1-5; maybe TRBD1 (5 bases). This CDR3 spans 14 amino acids. The germline CDR1 and CDR2 sequences are GTSNPN and SVGIG (reference sequence). CDR3 bases: TGTTATAGGGTAGGGATAAGGGGTGGTCAGCCCCAGCATTTT. Translated, it gives CYRVGIRGGQPQHF.

The chain is built from TRBV10-2 and TRBJ1-1; D is possibly TRBD1 (6 bases). The length of the CDR3 is 15 residues. V was pared by 3 bases and J by 3 bases, with 14 bases between. Germline assignment: CDR1 WSHSY and CDR2 SAAADI. The DNA for the CDR3 is TGCGCCAGCAGTGATGTGGGGGGGCCTCACACTGAAGCTTTCTTT. It translates to CASSDVGGPHTEAFF.

With regard to this clone: Germline and junction disagree at one end, which may indicate a read error. The chain joins TRBV29-1 to TRBJ2-7; D not certain. Germline-derived CDR1 and CDR2 are SQVTM and ANQGSEA. The CDR3 totals 13 residues. CDR3 coding DNA: TGCAGCGTGGAAGACACCTCCACCTACGAGCAGTACTTC. Protein product: CSVEDTSTYEQYF.

This clone appeared a single time. The CDR3 region is CASSSTRSGARTDTQYF. DNA for the CDR3: TGTGCCAGCAGCTCGACGCGAAGCGGGGCCCGCACAGATACGCAGTATTTT. The chain has TRBV11-3 and TRBJ2-3; 7 positions match TRBD2. The CDR3 is made up of 17 amino acids. Trimming removed 4 bases from V and 1 base from J; junction bases left unmatched: 11. The germline V gene has CDR1 SGHNT and CDR2 YENEEA.

The chain joins TRBV2 to TRBJ2-7; the D call may be TRBD1 or TRBD2 (5 bases each). The V end lost 5 bases, the J end lost 4 bases, and 18 bases lay between the germline ends. This CDR3 has 15 amino acids. The germline CDR1 and CDR2 sequences are SNHLY and FYNNEI. CDR3 nucleotides: TGTGCCAGCAGTTCGGGGCAGGGTCTGGATTACGAGCAGTACTTC. It translates to CASSSGQGLDYEQYF.

This clone occurred once. This chain links TRBV27 with TRBJ2-2; possible D gene TRBD2, 6 bases. This CDR3 is 17 amino acids long. Germline assignment: CDR1 MNHEY and CDR2 SMNVEV (reference sequence). Between the trimmed V and J ends, which lost 4 bases and 0 bases, there was a span of 15 bases. CDR3 nucleotides: TGTGCCAGCAGTTCTCTTAGCGGAGACACGAACACCGGGGAGCTGTTTTTT. Amino acids: CASSSLSGDTNTGELFF.

The chain uses TRBV10-2 and TRBJ2-2, with 9 bases identical to TRBD1. The ends lost 6 bases at V and 4 bases at J; junction bases unmatched: 3. This CDR3 is 14 amino acids long. The germline V gene encodes CDR1 WSHSY and CDR2 SAAADI. The DNA of the CDR3 is TGCGCCAGCAGACAGGGGGCGGGCACCGGGGAGCTGTTTTTT. As protein: CASRQGAGTGELFF.

This clone appeared a few times. The chain couples TRBV7-9 to TRBJ1-2, with 7 bases fitting TRBD1. Per germline, CDR1 SEHNR and CDR2 FQNEAQ (reference sequence). This CDR3 has 15 residues. V was clipped by 1 base and J by 3 bases; unmatched bases: 5. The CDR3 coding sequence is TGTGCCAGCAGCTTAGGAGACAGGGCTGACTATGGCTACACCTTC. It translates to CASSLGDRADYGYTF.

This chain joins TRBV7-3 and TRBJ2-3; possible D gene TRBD1, 6 bases. Looked up from germline, CDR1 is SGHTA and CDR2 is FQGTGA. Trimming removed 0 bases at V and 2 bases at J, with 12 bases between. The CDR3 length is 16 residues. The CDR3 reads CASSLTGGVVTDTQYF. DNA for the CDR3: TGTGCCAGCAGCTTAACTGGGGGCGTAGTCACAGATACGCAGTATTTT.

The J gene is TRBJ2-7, the V gene TRBV5-1, with 12 bases identical to TRBD1. J was trimmed by 3 bases and V by 4 bases; bases with no gene match: 5. Germline assignment: CDR1 SGHRS and CDR2 YFSETQ. CDR3 length: 15 residues. CDR3 amino acids: CASSPGTGGLYEQYF. The DNA of the CDR3 is TGCGCCAGCAGCCCAGGGACAGGGGGCCTCTACGAGCAGTACTTC.

This clone occurred a few times. The chain joins TRBV7-9 to TRBJ2-2; a possible D gene is TRBD2 (6 bases). V was cut by 5 bases and J by 6 bases, with 13 bases left in between. The CDR3 runs 14 residues. Germline V gives CDR1 SEHNR, CDR2 FQNEAQ (reference sequence). The CDR3 here is CASSRQTSSGELFF. The CDR3 DNA reads as TGTGCCAGCAGCCGACAAACTAGCTCCGGGGAGCTGTTTTTT.

This clone was found once. The V and J genes are TRBV27 and TRBJ1-4, with a possible D match to TRBD1 (6 bases). This CDR3 spans 14 amino acids. V was cut by 6 bases and J by 8 bases, with 16 bases left in between. CDR1 MNHEY and CDR2 SMNVEV come from the germline V gene (reference sequence). The CDR3 protein is CASRTGTLVEKLFF. The CDR3 nucleotides read TGTGCCAGCAGAACCGGGACATTGGTGGAAAAACTGTTTTTT.